This section outlines one TCR beta chain sequence together with its context. CDR3 size: 15 residues. Germline V gives CDR1 MNHEY, CDR2 SVGAGI. V was trimmed by 0 bases and J by 3 bases, leaving 12 bases between them. The data are from a study of control samples from healthy donors and cancer patients. Only in-frame clones appear in the TCRdb table, and some are missing; sequencing was by immunoSEQ multiplex PCR. The table shows some 410,000 clones, with 90% occurring only once. The sample taken for sequencing was PBMCs. This TCR derives from a man aged 40-50 years with head and neck cancer. The chain employs TRBV6-5 and TRBJ2-7; tentative D call: TRBD2 (7 bases). In nucleotides, the CDR3 is TGTGCCAGCAGTTACTCGAGGGGGGAGGGCTACGAGCAGTACTTC. Residues: CASSYSRGEGYEQYF.